This TCR beta chain was retrieved from a study of Tregs in tolerant kidney transplant recipients. Whole-study results and caveats: The small number of patients limits these findings pending further validation. Changing PCR primers prevented nucleotide comparison between some patients' samples. The most relevant donor-specific Treg TCRbeta repertoire apparently came from expansion with activated donor B cells.

Note on this clone: What it binds is unknown.

V was clipped by 5 bases and J by 6 bases, with 21 bases between them. The CDR3 loop spans 16 amino acids. Germline V lookup: CDR1 SGHRS, CDR2 YFSETQ. This table comes from immunoSEQ multiplex PCR, and its TCRdb copy is limited to in-frame clones, with some not included. This sample has about 94,000 clones, with approximately 93% found just once. Sequencing was performed on CD4+ T cells from blood, taken before the transplant. This sequence was found in a human donor who received a combined kidney and bone marrow transplant. This rearrangement joins TRBV5-1 to TRBJ2-1, with D perhaps matching TRBD2 (6 bases). The CDR3 region has the DNA TGCGCCAGCAGTTTCTACGCCGGGAGCTACATCAATGAGCAGTTCTTC. Translating gives CASSFYAGSYINEQFF. Variable domain in full (rest from reference TRBV5-1 and TRBJ2-1): KAGVTQTPRYLIKTRGQQVTLSCSPISGHRSVSWYQQTPGQGLQFLFEYFSETQRNKGNFPGRFSGRQFSNSRSEMNVSTLELGDSALYLCASSFYAGSYINEQFFGPGTRLTVL.